This T cell receptor (beta chain) was observed in a study of CD8+ T cells in alopecia areata. It was cDNA, reverse transcribed from extracted RNA, that served as the sequencing template. Assay used: immunoSEQ multiplex PCR; TCRdb lists only in-frame clones, some missing. The repertoire holds 170,000 or so clones, with over 55% as singletons. Losses at the gene ends were 6 bases for V and 1 base for J; bases not matched to a gene: 9. From germline, CDR1 is MNHEY and CDR2 SVGAGI. CDR3 length: 15 amino acids. This TCR derives from a human donor with alopecia areata. The specimen comprised CD4+ T cells sorted from blood, sampled at week 0. The chain is built from TRBV6-5 and TRBJ2-7, with 7 bases lining up with TRBD1. This CDR3 reads CASSRHRGQSYEQYF. DNA of the CDR3: TGTGCCAGCAGCAGACACAGGGGCCAATCCTACGAGCAGTACTTC.